The 7 T cell receptor beta chains in this list originate from one sample, sequenced in a study of post-analysis software for immune sequencing data. cDNA libraries for TCR beta contained unique molecular identifiers. TCRdb ran MiXCR on the PCR reads and lists one entry per CDR3 protein. The sample holds about 540,000 distinct CDR3 sequences, approximately 31% seen once. Study-level points and caveats: In patients, TRBV5-6, TRBV5-1 and TRBV20-1 belonged to about five TRBV segments found more frequently than in controls.

These receptors have no known antigen. Sequencing was carried out using blood. Source of these receptors: a girl under 18 with multiple sclerosis.

J is TRBJ1-5 and V is TRBV2; 7 bases fit TRBD1. Germline V gene sequence: CDR1 SNHLY, CDR2 FYNNEI. V trimming: 1 base; J trimming: 4 bases; junction bases outside the gene matches: 1. The CDR3 contains 14 residues. CDR3 sequence reads: CASSEGGQNQPQHF. CDR3 bases: TGTGCCAGCAGTGAAGGGGGACAGAATCAGCCCCAGCATTTT.

The genes are TRBV5-1 and TRBJ2-1, with TRBD2 matching 10 bases. The germline CDR1 and CDR2 sequences are SGHRS and YFSETQ. With 0 bases clipped from V and 0 bases from J, the junction kept 9 bases outside the gene matches. The CDR3 runs to 19 residues. This CDR3 reads CASSLEASGGSSSYNEQFF. The CDR3, as DNA: TGCGCCAGCAGCTTGGAGGCTAGCGGGGGATCGAGCTCCTACAATGAGCAGTTCTTC. Full variable domain (remainder filled in from reference TRBV5-1 and TRBJ2-1): KAGVTQTPRYLIKTRGQQVTLSCSPISGHRSVSWYQQTPGQGLQFLFEYFSETQRNKGNFPGRFSGRQFSNSRSEMNVSTLELGDSALYLCASSLEASGGSSSYNEQFFGPGTRLTVL.

The gene calls are TRBV5-1 and TRBJ2-7, with D hard to call. V was cut by 2 bases and J by 1 base, with 7 bases left in between. This CDR3 is 13 amino acids long. Germline V gives CDR1 SGHRS, CDR2 YFSETQ. The DNA for the CDR3 is TGCGCCAGCAGCTTTGCAGATTCCTACGAGCAGTACTTC. Translating gives CASSFADSYEQYF.

This clonotype was seen more than once but under ten times. J is TRBJ2-5 and V is TRBV12-3 or TRBV12-4, with D possibly TRBD2 on 6 matching bases. The V and J ends lost 5 bases and 5 bases respectively, with 12 bases between them. This CDR3 spans 13 amino acids. The CDR3 DNA reads as TGTGCCAGCAGTCCCGTCCGGGGGGAGACCCAGTACTTC. Amino acids: CASSPVRGETQYF.

The V gene is TRBV11-2, the J gene TRBJ2-4; TRBD1 matches at 7 bases. Looked up from germline, CDR1 is SGHAT and CDR2 is FQNNGV. The V segment lost 5 bases and the J segment 0 bases; nucleotides outside the gene matches: 4. This CDR3 has 15 amino acids. The CDR3 coding sequence is TGTGCCAGCAGCGAGGACAGGCTAGCCAAAAACATTCAGTACTTC. As protein: CASSEDRLAKNIQYF.

This clonotype was seen only a few times. The chain is built from TRBV6-5 and TRBJ2-5; 9 positions agree with TRBD2. The CDR3 spans 15 residues. Germline V CDR1 and CDR2: MNHEY, SVGAGI. Trimming took 3 bases from V and 1 from J; bases not matched to a gene: 3. The CDR3 loop is CASSYASGVQETQYF. Here the CDR3 DNA reads TGTGCCAGCAGTTATGCTAGCGGGGTCCAAGAGACCCAGTACTTC.

V is TRBV7-2 and J is TRBJ2-7; 11 nucleotides align to TRBD2. Germline V gene lookup returns CDR1 SGHTA and CDR2 FQGNSA. Unmatched junction bases numbered 7, after V lost 3 bases and J lost 3 bases. The CDR3 is 16 residues long. CDR3 in amino acids: CASSFSGGVVNYEQYF. Written as DNA, the CDR3 is TGTGCCAGCAGCTTTAGCGGGGGGGTAGTTAACTACGAGCAGTACTTC.